Below, one TCR beta chain is given with its context. Its antigen remains undetermined. No base qualities exist here, and no much larger clone lies one base off it. Per the germline V gene, MDHEN is the CDR1 and SYDVKM is the CDR2. The CDR3 holds 15 amino acids from the cysteine to the phenylalanine. Solely the CDR3 DNA is kept, with 45 bases framed from the first base. The V end gives up 5 bases and the J end 3 bases, leaving 10 bases in the junction not matched to a gene. The donors were healthy, HIV-negative adults who had no recently reported acute infections or vaccinations. All donors were Caucasian adults living in Nashville, Tennessee, USA. CD4+ T cells were enriched through magnetic negative selection, after which naive cells were positively selected on CD45RA and the remaining negative fraction served as the memory subset. Blood was obtained by leukapheresis, after which PBMCs were separated by Ficoll-Histopaque density gradient centrifugation and cryopreserved in liquid nitrogen vapor phase. Analytical flow cytometry was used to check the purity and quantity of every magnetically sorted T cell population. From each sorted fraction, genomic DNA was isolated and quantified by UV absorbance on a Nanodrop 2000c.

Using the deep immunoSEQ assay, TCR CDR3 regions were amplified from genomic DNA by multiplex PCR. Genomic DNA extracted from each cell subset was distributed evenly over all wells of several immunoSEQ 96-well plates, and each plate served as one replicate. For sorted subsets, each replicate PCR was loaded with 150 to 250 ng genomic DNA, equivalent to about 30,000 T cell genomes. Purified libraries were quantified with a Qubit 3.0 fluorometer, sized on a Bioanalyzer 2100, and re-quantified with the KAPA Library Quantification kit. Each immunoSEQ 96-well plate was sequenced on its own single-read 150-cycle Illumina NextSeq 550 flow cell. On the study's bioinformatics: Because only junctional sequences without quality scores were contained in the immunoSEQ output, filtering matching that applied to full-length reads could not be performed. To assign V/J genes and CDR3, sequences were annotated against IMGT germline references using PyIR, a Python wrapper for IgBLAST v1.9. Reads were filtered out if the reads had weak V/J assignments (E-value above 1e-6), no CDR3, stop codons, out-of-frame junctions, or ambiguous translated residues. V3J clonotypes were defined as sequences sharing the same inferred V gene, J gene, and CDR3 amino acid sequence. The percentage overlap between two repertoires was calculated by dividing the number of shared unique clonotypes by the size of the smaller repertoire. Three approaches were used to assess repertoire richness: RTK rarefaction, the Chao1 estimator, and Recon v2.1 estimates of unobserved clonotypes. For all TCRbeta clonotypes obtained by the gDNA method from a few donors, generation probabilities were computed with OLGA. In TCRdb, the immuneACCESS table is reduced to in-frame sequences with V and J assigned. These tables do not hold every clone; where another copy was compared, an unresolved V gene accounts for under half, and the others remain unexplained. Clone size and V and J calls were adopted from that table, with D and trimming inferred from the DNA. The sample data list approximately 1.4 million clones, and approximately 98% of these were observed just once. Of the sample, about 0.45% is held by the ten largest clones.

The data are from a study of shared clonotypes between healthy human individuals (dated by TCRdb to about 2020). For the wider study: The cohort included a few men and a couple of women between 18 and 49 years of age. Between about 0.8 and 9 billion PBMCs per donor were obtained by leukapheresis. Per donor, three plates each were used for CD4 naive and CD4 memory, two for CD8 naive, and one for CD8 memory. To estimate repertoire size and how much clonotype sharing occurs between individuals, the study deeply sequenced the blood TCR repertoires of five healthy adults. To increase sequencing depth and limit assay-specific biases, different laboratories used diverse techniques to prepare libraries and sequence TCR repertoires. The investigation overall reported the following: Compared with non-shared clonotypes, the clonotypes found in all four sorted-subset donors had higher generation probabilities. Larger estimated clonotype richness was generally found for naive subsets than for memory subsets. Based on pairwise subsampling, the degree of clonotype sharing among donors was expected to be affected by sequencing depth. About 5% of naive CD4, 3% to 4% of naive CD8, about 2.4% of memory CD4, and 0.4% of memory CD8 clonotypes were shared across several donors. Because the study included a small number of donors, the genetic and exposure-history diversity represented was limited. Even with the large sequencing depth, rarefaction of the sorted-subset datasets indicated that sequencing was incomplete. Sampling was restricted to blood, and TCR repertoires in tissues likely differ from the TCR repertoires found in blood.

The sample was naive CD4+ T cells sorted from blood. This specimen's cell subset or site label, interpreted: CD45RA+ positively selected. The receptor comes from a man under 40 in good health. The rearrangement joined TRBV28 to TRBJ2-7, and 7 bases in between align with TRBD2. The DNA sequence is as follows: TGTGCCAGCAGTCCCACCAGGGCGGGGGTCTACGAGCAGTACTTC. Translated, this gives CASSPTRAGVYEQYF.